One and the same sample provided the 11 T cell receptor beta chains below, sequenced in a study of CXCR3-negative and CXCR3-positive naive CD8 T cells. Points from the study as a whole: CXCR3-negative naive cells had less hydrophobic TRB CDR3s than did CXCR3-positive naive cells.

The TRB libraries of cDNA were built by UMI-labeled 5' RACE. TCRdb re-called the 5' RACE reads and shows each CDR3 protein once, DNA omitted. This sample's table reports approximately 88,000 distinct CDR3 sequences. These receptors are not linked to any known antigen. Material for sequencing was naive CXCR3+ CD8+ T cells from blood. Described subset: CD45RO-CCR7+CD27+CD95- naive CD8+ T cells expressing CXCR3 (TNR3+). The receptors were sampled from a human donor in good health. Some clones in this sample may be carry-over from other donors' samples.

The chain links TRBV29-1 to TRBJ1-1. Germline CDR1 reads SQVTM; CDR2 reads ANQGSEA. The CDR3 contains 13 residues. CDR3 sequence reads: CSVSTRQNTEAFF.

The rearrangement uses TRBV4-1 and TRBJ2-5. The CDR3 runs to 13 residues. Germline assignment: CDR1 MGHRA and CDR2 YSYEKL. The CDR3 is CASSQWPEETQYF.

The CDR3 sequence is CASSLSLVGDKDTQYF. V usage is TRBV28 and J usage is TRBJ2-3; TCRdb's D gene call, TRBD2, goes unchecked for lack of DNA. This CDR3 comprises 16 residues. Germline CDR1 is MDHEN and CDR2 is SYDVKM.

The chain carries TRBV5-1 and TRBJ2-1; TCRdb's assignment of TRBD2 cannot be checked, as there is no DNA. The CDR3 runs 15 residues. The germline V gene encodes CDR1 SGHRS and CDR2 YFSETQ. CDR3 region: CASSWTSGDTNEQFF.

V gene TRBV9 combines with J gene TRBJ2-1; TCRdb's assignment of TRBD2 cannot be checked, as there is no DNA. Germline V lookup: CDR1 SGDLS, CDR2 YYNGEE. The CDR3 length is 13 residues. The CDR3 protein is CASGTSGINEQFF.

This chain links TRBV20-1 with TRBJ1-2; the TCRdb D gene call, TRBD1, has no DNA to confirm it. The CDR3 loop spans 12 amino acids. Germline lookup yields CDR1 DFQATT and CDR2 SNEGSKA (reference sequence). This CDR3 is CSASAGELGYTF.

This chain links TRBV9 with TRBJ1-1. The CDR3 has 13 amino acids. Germline-derived CDR1 and CDR2 are SGDLS and YYNGEE. CDR3 in amino acids: CASGGLRGPEAFF.

The rearrangement links TRBV28 to TRBJ2-1; TCRdb picks TRBD2, but there is no DNA to check that call. Germline CDR1 is MDHEN and CDR2 is SYDVKM. The CDR3 sequence is 17 residues long. The CDR3 protein is CASSLEGDYQNYNEQLF.

The J gene is TRBJ2-7, the V gene TRBV27; TCRdb lists TRBD2, though no DNA is available to test this call. The V gene's germline CDR1 is MNHEY and CDR2 SMNVEV (reference sequence). The CDR3 has 15 residues. CDR3 amino acids: CASPNKGLAEYEQYF.

The rearrangement links TRBV7-3 to TRBJ2-5; no DNA is available, so the TRBD1 call from TCRdb remains unchecked. Germline CDR1 SGHTA, CDR2 FQGTGA. This CDR3 is built from 15 residues. The CDR3 is CASSSIGGGQETQYF.

The chain uses TRBV5-6 and TRBJ1-5. CDR3 size: 13 residues. The V gene's germline CDR1 is SGHDT and CDR2 YYEEEE. The CDR3 region is CASSLGGGQPQHF.